This TCR beta chain stems from a study of shared clonotypes between healthy human individuals. Sequencing was performed with immunoSEQ multiplex PCR; in TCRdb, only in-frame clones are kept and a portion is missing. The repertoire holds about 460,000 clones, with approximately 77% as singletons. This clone came up once. What it recognizes is unknown. Germline V CDR1 and CDR2: SGHNT, YYREEE (reference sequence). This CDR3 comprises 16 residues. With 4 bases clipped from V and 0 bases from J, the junction kept 4 bases outside the gene matches. Overall study results and limits: In having few donors, the study represented limited genetic and exposure-history diversity.

The chain is built from TRBV5-4 and TRBJ2-3; 11 bases fit TRBD2. This clonotype originated in a woman aged 40 to 50 in good health. Some clones in this sample may be carry-over from other donors' samples. The sample comprised PBMCs. CDR3 DNA sequence: TGTGCCAGCAGCGCAAGACTAGCGGGGAGCACAGATACGCAGTATTTT. Translated, it gives CASSARLAGSTDTQYF.